A single sample gave rise to the 17 T cell receptor beta chains below, sequenced in a study of beta chain features in type 1 diabetes. Study-level points and caveats: Shortening of TCRB CDR3s, moderate but significant, appeared in all four CD4+ subsets of Type 1 diabetes patients.

For these TCRs, the target antigens are not known. Expressed TCRB transcripts got sequenced, as all isolated RNA was reverse transcribed. TCRdb's copy holds only in-frame clones and misses some; the assay was immunoSEQ multiplex PCR. The sample shows over 600,000 clones, around an eighth of them seen only once. Material: naive CD4+ T cells from blood. The receptor source for this set is a man aged 25 to 40 with type 1 diabetes.

The chain joins TRBV11-2 to TRBJ2-1; 7 nucleotides align to TRBD1. Per germline, CDR1 SGHAT and CDR2 FQNNGV. V trimming: 2 bases; J trimming: 4 bases; junction bases outside the gene matches: 5. This CDR3 spans 15 amino acids. The CDR3 DNA is TGTGCCAGCAGCTTAAGGCAGGGGGAGTACAATGAGCAGTTCTTC. Translation: CASSLRQGEYNEQFF.

This clone showed up just a few times. This same CDR3 is encoded by further DNA sequences in the sample. The V gene is TRBV11-2, the J gene TRBJ2-5, with D possibly TRBD1 on 6 matching bases. This CDR3 has 14 residues. CDR1 is SGHAT and CDR2 is FQNNGV in the germline V gene. V was shortened by 1 base and J by 1 base, with 7 bases between the two germline ends. The CDR3 DNA reads as TGTGCCAGCAGCTTAGTACAGGGCCAAGAGACCCAGTACTTC. It is translated as CASSLVQGQETQYF.

Only a few counts were recorded for this clone. The chain uses TRBV4-3 and TRBJ1-4, with D maybe TRBD1 (6 bases). CDR3 length: 13 amino acids. The V gene lost 0 bases and the J gene lost 14 bases, with 13 bases spanning the gap. Germline CDR1 LGHNA, CDR2 YSLEER. The CDR3 coding sequence is TGCGCCAGCAGCCAAGAGAAAAGGACAGAGCTGTTTTTT. It is translated as CASSQEKRTELFF.

This clone was detected a few times. The rearrangement uses TRBV5-4 and TRBJ2-1; D gene unclear. Looked up from germline, CDR1 is SGHNT and CDR2 is YYREEE (reference sequence). The CDR3 contains 12 residues. V gave up 1 base and J gave up 4 bases, with 3 bases separating them. The CDR3 protein is CASSLKYNEQFF. As DNA, the CDR3 is TGTGCCAGCAGCTTGAAGTACAATGAGCAGTTCTTC.

This chain links TRBV2 with TRBJ1-2; D ambiguous. Trimming took off 1 base at V and 6 bases at J, with 12 bases between the two ends. This CDR3 has 14 residues. CDR1 SNHLY and CDR2 FYNNEI come from the germline V gene. Written as DNA, the CDR3 is TGTGCCAGCAGTGAAGGTGCGGGAAGTAATGGCTACACCTTC. It codes for CASSEGAGSNGYTF.

The chain has TRBV9 and TRBJ1-2; possible D gene TRBD1, 5 bases. V was shortened by 3 bases and J by 4 bases, with 16 bases between the two germline ends. CDR3 length: 15 residues. Germline loops: CDR1 SGDLS, CDR2 YYNGEE. The DNA of the CDR3 is TGTGCCAGCAGCGCCGCGCCCGGGGCCAGCTATGGCTACACCTTC. Translation: CASSAAPGASYGYTF.

V usage is TRBV2 and J usage is TRBJ2-1, with D perhaps given as TRBD1 or TRBD2 (5 bases each). The germline V and J ends were trimmed by 7 bases and 4 bases, with 11 bases remaining between them. Germline V gene data show CDR1 as SNHLY and CDR2 as FYNNEI. The CDR3 spans 13 residues. CDR3 nucleotides: TGTGCCAGCACCTCGGGGCTATACAATGAGCAGTTCTTC. The encoded protein is CASTSGLYNEQFF.

The sample holds a few counts of this clone. V gene TRBV7-2 combines with J gene TRBJ1-5; the D is unclear. The CDR3 runs to 14 residues. Germline V gene sequence: CDR1 SGHTA, CDR2 FQGNSA. Trimming removed 2 bases at V and 3 bases at J, with 8 bases between. The CDR3 sequence is CASSLYQYNQPQHF. In DNA, the CDR3 is TGTGCCAGCAGCTTATATCAGTACAATCAGCCCCAGCATTTT.

The sample holds a few counts of this clone. The chain links TRBV18 to TRBJ1-5, with 7 bases aligning to TRBD1. Trimming cost V 3 bases and J 5 bases; bases outside gene matches: 7. Germline V gives CDR1 KGHSH, CDR2 LQKENI. The CDR3 consists of 15 residues. The CDR3 spells CASSPDRAYDQPQHF. CDR3 in DNA: TGTGCCAGCTCACCTGACAGGGCATACGATCAGCCCCAGCATTTT.

The V call is TRBV29-1, the J call TRBJ2-1; 14 nucleotides line up with TRBD2. The CDR3 has 13 residues. In germline, CDR1 is SQVTM, CDR2 ANQGSEA. V lost 6 bases to trimming and J lost 6 bases; unmatched junction nucleotides: 1. CDR3 amino acids: CSVGLAGGNEQFF. CDR3 bases: TGCAGCGTAGGACTAGCGGGGGGCAATGAGCAGTTCTTC.

The chain uses TRBV2 and TRBJ1-1; D is ambiguous. Germline CDR1 SNHLY, CDR2 FYNNEI. The CDR3 consists of 14 residues. Trimming left V 6 bases short and J 1 base short, with 12 bases between. CDR3 sequence reads: CASSGWVANTEAFF. CDR3 DNA: TGTGCCAGCAGCGGGTGGGTGGCGAACACTGAAGCTTTCTTT.

A few counts support this clone. This chain uses TRBV18 with TRBJ1-4; no clear D. In germline, CDR1 is KGHSH, CDR2 LQKENI. V lost 1 base, J lost 5 bases, and 8 bases lay in between. The CDR3 is made up of 14 amino acids. The CDR3 sequence: CASSPQSVNEKLFF. The CDR3 DNA is TGTGCCAGCTCACCACAGTCCGTCAATGAAAAACTGTTTTTT. The entire variable domain, with the rest obtained from reference TRBV18 and TRBJ1-4, is as follows: NAGVMQNPRHLVRRRGQEARLRCSPMKGHSHVYWYRQLPEEGLKFMVYLQKENIIDESGMPKERFSAEFPKEGPSILRIQQVVRGDSAAYFCASSPQSVNEKLFFGSGTQLSVL.

Remarks on this clone: The junction does not match germline at one end; this may be a read error. This chain joins TRBV2 and TRBJ1-5; the match to TRBD1 covers 12 bases. The CDR3 totals 20 residues. The germline CDR1 and CDR2 sequences are SNHLY and FYNNEI. CDR3 nucleotide sequence: TGTGCCAGCACTGAAGGTCGTAGGGACAGGGGGCTTGTATGGAATCAGCCCCAGCATTTT. Its translation is CASTEGRRDRGLVWNQPQHF.

This clone was seen a few times. The J gene is TRBJ2-5, the V gene TRBV5-1; 9 nucleotides match TRBD2. The CDR3 covers 16 residues. In germline, CDR1 is SGHRS, CDR2 YFSETQ. The junction had 7 bases not matched to a gene; V was cut back by 2 bases and J by 2 bases. CDR3 nucleotide sequence: TGCGCCAGCAGCTTCCCAGCGGGGGGCAGACAAGAGACCCAGTACTTC. It specifies CASSFPAGGRQETQYF.

This clone was picked up a small number of times. The CDR3 sequence: CASSPRWTISGNTIYF. DNA for the CDR3: TGTGCCAGCTCACCCAGGTGGACCATCTCTGGAAACACCATATATTTT. The genes are TRBV18 and TRBJ1-3; D unclear. The V and J ends lost 3 bases and 0 bases respectively, with 12 bases between them. The CDR3 is 16 residues long. The germline V gene has CDR1 KGHSH and CDR2 LQKENI.

The chain has TRBV5-4 and TRBJ2-5, with D possibly matching TRBD1 (5 bases). This CDR3 spans 16 amino acids. CDR1 is SGHNT and CDR2 is YYREEE in the germline V gene (reference sequence). Trimming pared 2 bases from V and 2 bases from J, leaving 16 bases between. The CDR3: CASSLPGQLTQETQYF. In DNA form, the CDR3 reads TGTGCCAGCAGCTTACCAGGACAATTGACTCAAGAGACCCAGTACTTC.

This clone was counted a few times. The rearrangement uses TRBV19 and TRBJ1-2, with 7 bases matching TRBD1. The V gene's germline CDR1 is LNHDA and CDR2 SQIVND (reference sequence). V shed 6 bases, J shed 4 bases, and the junction held 11 bases outside the gene matches. The CDR3 has 15 amino acids. The DNA of the CDR3 is TGTGCCAGTAGCGACCCGACAGGGCGGTCCTATGGCTACACCTTC. Encoded protein: CASSDPTGRSYGYTF.